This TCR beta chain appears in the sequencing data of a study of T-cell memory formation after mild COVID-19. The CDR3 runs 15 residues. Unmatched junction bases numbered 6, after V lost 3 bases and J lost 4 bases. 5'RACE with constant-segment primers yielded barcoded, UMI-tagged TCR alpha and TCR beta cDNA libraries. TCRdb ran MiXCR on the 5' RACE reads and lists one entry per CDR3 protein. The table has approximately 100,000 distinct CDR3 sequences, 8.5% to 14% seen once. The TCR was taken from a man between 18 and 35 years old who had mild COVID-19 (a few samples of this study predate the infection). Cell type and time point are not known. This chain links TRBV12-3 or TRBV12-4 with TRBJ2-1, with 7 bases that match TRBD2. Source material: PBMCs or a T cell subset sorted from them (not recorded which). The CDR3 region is CASSFAGVGYNEQFF. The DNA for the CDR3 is TGTGCCAGCAGTTTCGCGGGGGTTGGGTACAATGAGCAGTTCTTC.